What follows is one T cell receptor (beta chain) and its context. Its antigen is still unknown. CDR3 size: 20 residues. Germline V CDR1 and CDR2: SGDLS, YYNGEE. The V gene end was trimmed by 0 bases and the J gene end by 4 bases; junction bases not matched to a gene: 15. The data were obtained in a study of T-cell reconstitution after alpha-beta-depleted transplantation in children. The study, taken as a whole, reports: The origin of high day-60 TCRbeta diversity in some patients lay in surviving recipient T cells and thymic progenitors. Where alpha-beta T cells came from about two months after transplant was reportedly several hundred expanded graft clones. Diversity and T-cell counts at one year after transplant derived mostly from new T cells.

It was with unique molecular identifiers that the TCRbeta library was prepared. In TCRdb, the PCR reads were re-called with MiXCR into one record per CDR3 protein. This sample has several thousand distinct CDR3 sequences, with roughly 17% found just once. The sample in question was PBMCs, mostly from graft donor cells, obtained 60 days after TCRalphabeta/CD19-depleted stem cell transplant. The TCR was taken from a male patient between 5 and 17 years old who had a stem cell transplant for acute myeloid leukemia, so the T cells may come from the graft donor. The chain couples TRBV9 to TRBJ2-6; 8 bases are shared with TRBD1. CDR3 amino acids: CASSVAPNWPTGVGANVLTF. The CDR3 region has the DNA TGTGCCAGCAGCGTAGCCCCAAATTGGCCGACAGGGGTAGGGGCCAACGTCCTGACTTTC.